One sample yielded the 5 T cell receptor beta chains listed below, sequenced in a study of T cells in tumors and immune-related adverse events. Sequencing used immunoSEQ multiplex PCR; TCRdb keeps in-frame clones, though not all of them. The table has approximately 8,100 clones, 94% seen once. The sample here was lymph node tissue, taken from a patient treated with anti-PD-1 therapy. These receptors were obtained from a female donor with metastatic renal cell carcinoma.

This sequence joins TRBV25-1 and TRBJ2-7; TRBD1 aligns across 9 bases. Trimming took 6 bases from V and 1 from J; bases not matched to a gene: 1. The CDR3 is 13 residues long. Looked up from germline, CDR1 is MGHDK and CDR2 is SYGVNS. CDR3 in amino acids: CASRGQGSYEQYF. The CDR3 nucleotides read TGTGCCAGCAGGGGACAGGGATCCTACGAGCAGTACTTC.

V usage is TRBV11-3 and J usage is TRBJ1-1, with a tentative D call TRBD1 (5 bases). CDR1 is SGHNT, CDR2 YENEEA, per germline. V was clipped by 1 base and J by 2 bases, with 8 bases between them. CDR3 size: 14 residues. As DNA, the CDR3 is TGTGCCAGCAGCTTAGGTAGGGGAAACACTGAAGCTTTCTTT. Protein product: CASSLGRGNTEAFF.

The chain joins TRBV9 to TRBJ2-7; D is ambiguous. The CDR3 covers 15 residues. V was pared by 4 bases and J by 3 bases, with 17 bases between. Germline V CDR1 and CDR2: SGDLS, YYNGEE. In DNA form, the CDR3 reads TGTGCCAGCAGCCCCCCGGGCAGCAGGAGCTACGAGCAGTACTTC. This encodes CASSPPGSRSYEQYF.

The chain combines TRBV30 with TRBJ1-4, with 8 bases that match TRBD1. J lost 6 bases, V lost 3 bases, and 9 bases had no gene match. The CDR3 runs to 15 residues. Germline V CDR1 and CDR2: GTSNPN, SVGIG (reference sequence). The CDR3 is CAWRDRVGPHEKLFF. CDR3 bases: TGTGCCTGGAGGGACAGGGTGGGTCCTCATGAAAAACTGTTTTTT.

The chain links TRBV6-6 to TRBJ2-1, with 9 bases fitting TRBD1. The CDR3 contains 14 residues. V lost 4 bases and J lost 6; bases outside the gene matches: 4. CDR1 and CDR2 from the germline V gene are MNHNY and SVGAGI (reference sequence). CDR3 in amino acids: CASSSGTGINEQFF. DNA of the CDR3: TGTGCCAGCAGTTCCGGGACAGGGATCAATGAGCAGTTCTTC.